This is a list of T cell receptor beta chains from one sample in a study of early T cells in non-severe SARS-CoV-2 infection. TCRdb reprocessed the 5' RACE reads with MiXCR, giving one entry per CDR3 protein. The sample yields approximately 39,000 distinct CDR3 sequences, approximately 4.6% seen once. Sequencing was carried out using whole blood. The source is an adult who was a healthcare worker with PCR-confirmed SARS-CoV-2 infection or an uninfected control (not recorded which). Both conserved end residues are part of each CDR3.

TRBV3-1 CASSQGGVSGETQYF
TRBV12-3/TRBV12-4 CASSTGQLYNEQFF
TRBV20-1 CSAMGWTVGYTF
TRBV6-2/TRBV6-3 CASSYSGYTQYF
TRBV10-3 CASEGQGYSGANVLTF
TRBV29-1 CSLSEGQETQYF
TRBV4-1 CASSQDKDSNSPLHF
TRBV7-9 CASSPAGHPYNEQFF
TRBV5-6 CASSFASFLEGTEAFF
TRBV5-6 CASSFSGLAGPKDTQYF
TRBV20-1 CSALYRDLAIQYF
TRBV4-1 CASSQISGNTIYF
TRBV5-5 CASSLQGIVASSYNEQFF
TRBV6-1 CASSRQGGSSAEAFF
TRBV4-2 CASSQDAPFGGSGNTIYF
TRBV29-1 CSVGFRNYGYTF
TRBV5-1 CASSLPRYPNTEAFF
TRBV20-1 CSAREGDRIAKNIQYF
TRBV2 CVSLDAGANVLTF
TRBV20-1 CSARIPGSYNEQFF
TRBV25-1 CASSLYGYTF
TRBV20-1 CSARDPDRGDTEAFF
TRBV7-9 CASSHSGLAKETQYF
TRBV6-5 CASSRDGGMAETQYF
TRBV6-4 CASSEGTSGYNEQFF
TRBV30 CAWSVRSETGGINSNQPQHF
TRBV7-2 CASREDRGNQPQHF
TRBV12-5 CASGGRQGNGYTF
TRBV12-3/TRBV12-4 CASSLGQERAPLHF
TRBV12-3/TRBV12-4 CASSLERMTEAFF
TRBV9 CASSVNQGSSGYTF
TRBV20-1 CSALDGDTQYF
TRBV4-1 CASSQEWQEQLHF
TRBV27 CASSAGSYSNQPQHF
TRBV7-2 CASSLGGAGGDTQYF
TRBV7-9 CASSLGLGSGNEQFF
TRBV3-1 CASSFRQGAETQYF
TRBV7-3 CASSRAGARETQYF
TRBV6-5 CASSYSRTGTLATFF
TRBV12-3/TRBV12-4 CASSLGPNRTQYF
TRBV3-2 CASSLSGGTDTQYF
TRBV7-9 CASSPSPFFHGYTF
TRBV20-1 CSARRWLGEDTQYF
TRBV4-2 CASSQEAGVTYEQYF
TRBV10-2 CASSTGTGGNTRYF
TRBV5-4 CASSRPGQEFYEQYF
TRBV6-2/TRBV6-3 CASSSQGAGYGYTF
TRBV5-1 CASSFGRAAYEQYF
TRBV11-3 CASSSGNTGELFF